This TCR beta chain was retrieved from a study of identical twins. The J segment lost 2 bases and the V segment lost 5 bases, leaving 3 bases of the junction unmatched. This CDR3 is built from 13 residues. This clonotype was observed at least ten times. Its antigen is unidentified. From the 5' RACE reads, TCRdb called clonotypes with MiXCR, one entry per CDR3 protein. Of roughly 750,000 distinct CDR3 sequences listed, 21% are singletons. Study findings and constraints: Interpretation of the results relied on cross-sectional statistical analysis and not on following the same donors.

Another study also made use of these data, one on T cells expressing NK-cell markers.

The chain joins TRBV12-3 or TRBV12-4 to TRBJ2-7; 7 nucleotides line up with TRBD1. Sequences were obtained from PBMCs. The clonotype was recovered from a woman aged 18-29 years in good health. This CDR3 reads CASSRDSAYEQYF. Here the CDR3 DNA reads TGTGCCAGCAGTAGGGACAGCGCCTACGAGCAGTACTTC.